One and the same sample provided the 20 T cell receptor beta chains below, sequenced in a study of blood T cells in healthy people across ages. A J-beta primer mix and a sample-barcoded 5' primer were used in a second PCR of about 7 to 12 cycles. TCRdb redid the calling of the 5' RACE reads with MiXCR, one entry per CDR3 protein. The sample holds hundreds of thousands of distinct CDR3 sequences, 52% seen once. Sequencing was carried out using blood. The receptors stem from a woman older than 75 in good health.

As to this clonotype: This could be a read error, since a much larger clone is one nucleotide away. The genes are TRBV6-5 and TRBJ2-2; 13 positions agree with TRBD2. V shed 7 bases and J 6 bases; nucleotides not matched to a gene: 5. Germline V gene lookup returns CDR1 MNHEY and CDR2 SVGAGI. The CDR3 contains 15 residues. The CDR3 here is CASNRLAGGAGELFF. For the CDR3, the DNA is TGTGCCAGCAACAGACTAGCGGGAGGCGCCGGGGAGCTGTTTTTT.

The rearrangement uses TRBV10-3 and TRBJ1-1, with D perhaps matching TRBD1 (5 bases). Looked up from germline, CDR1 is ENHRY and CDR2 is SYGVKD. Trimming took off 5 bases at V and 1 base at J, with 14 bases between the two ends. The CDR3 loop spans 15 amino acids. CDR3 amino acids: CAISPDRSQNTEAFF. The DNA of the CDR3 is TGTGCCATCAGTCCTGACAGATCCCAGAACACTGAAGCTTTCTTT.

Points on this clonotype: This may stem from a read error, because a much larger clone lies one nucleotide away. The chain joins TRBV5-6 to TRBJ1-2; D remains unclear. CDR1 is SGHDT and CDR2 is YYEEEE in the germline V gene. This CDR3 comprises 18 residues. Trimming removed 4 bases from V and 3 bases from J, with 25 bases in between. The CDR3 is CASSPRLTGEQPDYGYTF. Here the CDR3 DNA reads TGTGCCAGCAGCCCAAGACTGACTGGCGAACAACCTGACTATGGCTACACCTTC.

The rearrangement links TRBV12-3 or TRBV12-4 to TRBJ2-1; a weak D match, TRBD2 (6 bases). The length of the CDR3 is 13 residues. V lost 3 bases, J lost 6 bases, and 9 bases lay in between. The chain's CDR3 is CASSFGGINEQFF. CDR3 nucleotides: TGTGCCAGCAGTTTCGGCGGGATCAATGAGCAGTTCTTC.

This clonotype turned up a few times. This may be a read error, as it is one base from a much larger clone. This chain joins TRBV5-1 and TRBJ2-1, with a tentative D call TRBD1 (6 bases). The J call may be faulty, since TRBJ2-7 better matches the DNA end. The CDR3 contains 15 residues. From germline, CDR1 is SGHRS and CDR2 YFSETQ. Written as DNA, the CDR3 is TGCGCCAGCAGATACAGGGTATATACCTACAATGAGCAGTACTTC. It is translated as CASRYRVYTYNEQYF.

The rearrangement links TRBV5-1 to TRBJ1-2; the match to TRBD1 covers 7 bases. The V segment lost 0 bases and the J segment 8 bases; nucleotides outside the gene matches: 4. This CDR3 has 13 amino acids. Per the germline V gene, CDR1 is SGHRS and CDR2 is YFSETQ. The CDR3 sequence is CASSLAGQSGYTF. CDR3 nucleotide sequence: TGCGCCAGCAGCTTGGCGGGACAGTCGGGCTACACCTTC.

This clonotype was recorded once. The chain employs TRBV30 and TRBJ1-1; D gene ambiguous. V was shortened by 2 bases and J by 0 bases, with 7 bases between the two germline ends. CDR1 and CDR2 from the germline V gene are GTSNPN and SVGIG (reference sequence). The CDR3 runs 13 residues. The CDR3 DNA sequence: TGTGCCTGGAGTAACGGGATGAACACTGAAGCTTTCTTT. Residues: CAWSNGMNTEAFF. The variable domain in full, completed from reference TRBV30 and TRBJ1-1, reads SQTIHQWPATLVQPVGSPLSLECTVEGTSNPNLYWYRQAAGRGLQLLFYSVGIGQISSEVPQNLSASRPQDRQFILSSKKLLLSDSGFYLCAWSNGMNTEAFFGQGTRLTVV.

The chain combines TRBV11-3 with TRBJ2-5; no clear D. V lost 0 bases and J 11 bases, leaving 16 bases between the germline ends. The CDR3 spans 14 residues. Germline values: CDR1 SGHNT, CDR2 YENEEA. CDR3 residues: CASSLDTASNEQYF. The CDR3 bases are TGTGCCAGCAGCTTAGATACCGCCAGCAATGAGCAGTACTTC. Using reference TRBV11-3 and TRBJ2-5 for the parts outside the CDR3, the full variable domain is EAGVVQSPRYKIIEKKQPVAFWCNPISGHNTLYWYLQNLGQGPELLIRYENEEAVDDSQLPKDRFSAERLKGVDSTLKIQPAELGDSAVYLCASSLDTASNEQYFGPGTRLLVL.

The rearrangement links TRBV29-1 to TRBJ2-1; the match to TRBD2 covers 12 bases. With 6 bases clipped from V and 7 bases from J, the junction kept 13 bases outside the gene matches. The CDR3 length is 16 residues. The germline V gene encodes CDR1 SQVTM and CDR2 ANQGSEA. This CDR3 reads CSVGSGGLAGGNEQFF. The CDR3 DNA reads TGCAGCGTGGGGTCCGGGGGGCTAGCGGGAGGGAATGAGCAGTTCTTC.

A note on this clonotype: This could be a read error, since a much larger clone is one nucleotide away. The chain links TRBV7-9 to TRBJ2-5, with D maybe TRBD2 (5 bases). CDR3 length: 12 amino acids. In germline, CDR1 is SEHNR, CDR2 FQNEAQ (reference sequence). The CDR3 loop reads CATGLNKETRYF. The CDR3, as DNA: TGTGCCACCGGACTGAACAAAGAGACCCGGTACTTC.

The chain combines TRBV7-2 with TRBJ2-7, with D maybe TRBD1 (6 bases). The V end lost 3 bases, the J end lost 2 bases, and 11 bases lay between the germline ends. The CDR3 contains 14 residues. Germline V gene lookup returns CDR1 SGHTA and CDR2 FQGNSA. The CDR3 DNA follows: TGTGCCAGCAGCTTTCTGGACAGCCCCTACGAGCAGTACTTC. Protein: CASSFLDSPYEQYF.

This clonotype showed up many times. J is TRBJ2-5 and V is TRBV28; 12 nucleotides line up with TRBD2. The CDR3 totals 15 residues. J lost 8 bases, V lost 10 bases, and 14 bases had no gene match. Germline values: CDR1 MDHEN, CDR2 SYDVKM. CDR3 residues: CATTLAGGPYDTQYF. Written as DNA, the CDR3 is TGTGCCACCACCCTAGCGGGAGGGCCGTACGATACCCAGTACTTC. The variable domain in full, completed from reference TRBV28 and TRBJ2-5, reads DVKVTQSSRYLVKRTGEKVFLECVQDMDHENMFWYRQDPGLGLRLIYFSYDVKMKEKGDIPEGYSVSREKKERFSLILESASTNQTSMYLCATTLAGGPYDTQYFGPGTRLLVL.

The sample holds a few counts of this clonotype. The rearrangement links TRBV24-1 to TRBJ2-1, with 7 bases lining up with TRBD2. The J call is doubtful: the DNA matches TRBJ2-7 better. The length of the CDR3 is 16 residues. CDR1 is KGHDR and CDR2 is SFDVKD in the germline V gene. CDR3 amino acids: CATSDPLGGLYNEQYF. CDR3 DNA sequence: TGTGCCACCAGTGATCCCCTGGGGGGACTATACAATGAGCAGTACTTC.

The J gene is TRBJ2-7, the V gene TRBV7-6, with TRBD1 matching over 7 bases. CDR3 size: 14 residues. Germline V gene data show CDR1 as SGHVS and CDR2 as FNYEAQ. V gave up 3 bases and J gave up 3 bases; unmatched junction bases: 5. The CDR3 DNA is TGTGCCAGCAGCTTTGGGACAGTGGGCTACGAGCAGTACTTC. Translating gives CASSFGTVGYEQYF. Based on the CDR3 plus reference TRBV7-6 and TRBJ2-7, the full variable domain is GAGVSQSPRYKVTKRGQDVALRCDPISGHVSLYWYRQALGQGPEFLTYFNYEAQQDKSGLPNDRFSAERPEGSISTLTIQRTEQRDSAMYRCASSFGTVGYEQYFGPGTRLTVT.

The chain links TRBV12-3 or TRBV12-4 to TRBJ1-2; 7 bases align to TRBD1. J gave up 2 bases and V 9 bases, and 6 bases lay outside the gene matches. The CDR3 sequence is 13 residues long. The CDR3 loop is CASRTGGNYGYTF. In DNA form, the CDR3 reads TGTGCCAGTCGGACAGGCGGGAACTATGGCTACACCTTC.

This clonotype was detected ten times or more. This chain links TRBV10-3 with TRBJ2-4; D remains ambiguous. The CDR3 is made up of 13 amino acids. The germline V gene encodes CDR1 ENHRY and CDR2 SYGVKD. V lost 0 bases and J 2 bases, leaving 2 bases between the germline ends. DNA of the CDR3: TGTGCCATCAGTGAGTCGACCAAAAACATTCAGTACTTC. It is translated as CAISESTKNIQYF.

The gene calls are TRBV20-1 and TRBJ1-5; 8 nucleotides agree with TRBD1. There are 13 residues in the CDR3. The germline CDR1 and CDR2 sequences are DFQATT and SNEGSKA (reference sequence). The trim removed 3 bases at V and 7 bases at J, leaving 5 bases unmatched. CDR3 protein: CSASRDRFQPQHF. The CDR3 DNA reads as TGCAGTGCTAGCCGGGACAGGTTCCAGCCCCAGCATTTT.

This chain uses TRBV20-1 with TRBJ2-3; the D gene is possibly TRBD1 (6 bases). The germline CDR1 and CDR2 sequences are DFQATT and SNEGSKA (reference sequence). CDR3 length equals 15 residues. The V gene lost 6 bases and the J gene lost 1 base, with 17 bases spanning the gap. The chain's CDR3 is CSATPGEFGTDTQYF. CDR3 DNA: TGCAGTGCAACGCCAGGGGAGTTCGGCACAGATACGCAGTATTTT.

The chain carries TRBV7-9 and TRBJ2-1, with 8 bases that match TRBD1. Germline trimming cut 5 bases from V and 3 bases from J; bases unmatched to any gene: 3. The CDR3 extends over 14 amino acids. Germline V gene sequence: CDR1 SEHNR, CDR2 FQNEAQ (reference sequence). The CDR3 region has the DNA TGTGCCAGCAGCCGACAGGGGAACTACAATGAGCAGTTCTTC. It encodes CASSRQGNYNEQFF.

As DNA, the CDR3 is TGTGCCAGCAGTTTGCCCCGGACAGGGAGGCATGAGCAGTTCTTC. Residues: CASSLPRTGRHEQFF. The chain couples TRBV28 to TRBJ2-1, with 8 nucleotides matching TRBD1. Per the germline V gene, CDR1 is MDHEN and CDR2 is SYDVKM. V was pared by 3 bases and J by 8 bases, with 9 bases of the junction left unmatched. The CDR3 totals 15 residues. The entire variable domain, with the rest obtained from reference TRBV28 and TRBJ2-1, is as follows: DVKVTQSSRYLVKRTGEKVFLECVQDMDHENMFWYRQDPGLGLRLIYFSYDVKMKEKGDIPEGYSVSREKKERFSLILESASTNQTSMYLCASSLPRTGRHEQFFGPGTRLTVL.